This T cell receptor beta chain emerged from a study of shared clonotypes between healthy human individuals. The CDR3 consists of 13 residues. Per germline, CDR1 SGHRS and CDR2 YFSETQ. Trimming pared 2 bases from V and 8 bases from J, leaving 13 bases between. Comment on this clone: Its antigen is still unknown.

General study results and limits: Blood was the sole source, and tissue repertoires probably differ.

Measured with immunoSEQ multiplex PCR; TCRdb has only the in-frame clones, and not every one. The top ten hold around 12% of the sample, which has about 460,000 clones, around 77% seen once. V and J are TRBV5-1 and TRBJ1-1, with D possibly matching TRBD1 (5 bases). The sequenced material came from PBMCs. This clonotype was obtained from a middle-aged woman in good health. Some clones in this sample may be carry-over from other donors' samples. The CDR3 DNA reads TGCGCCAGCAGCTTACGCCCCGGGGCGGAAGCTTTCTTT. Its protein is CASSLRPGAEAFF.